Listed here are 30 T cell receptor beta chains from one sample, sequenced in a study of blood T cell repertoires in COVID-19. The method was immunoSEQ multiplex PCR; TCRdb's version includes in-frame clones alone and lacks a portion of them. Of about 160,000 clones listed, 92% are singletons. The sequencing input was peripheral blood. Receptors were obtained from a man aged 30 to 39 with COVID-19, enrolled during active disease.

The chain employs TRBV6-5 and TRBJ2-7; a possible D gene is TRBD1 (6 bases). CDR3 size: 12 residues. The V end was cut by 7 bases, the J end by 5 bases, with 12 bases between. The germline V gene has CDR1 MNHEY and CDR2 SVGAGI. CDR3 DNA: TGTGCCAGCAAAAAACAGGGACACGAGCAGTACTTC. It encodes CASKKQGHEQYF.

The rearrangement joins TRBV19 to TRBJ2-7; 8 bases map to TRBD1. This CDR3 comprises 15 residues. J lost 3 bases, V lost 4 bases, and 8 bases had no gene match. CDR1 is LNHDA, CDR2 SQIVND, per germline (reference sequence). The CDR3 bases are TGTGCCAGTAGTAGAACAGGGGGATCGGTCTACGAGCAGTACTTC. Translating it yields CASSRTGGSVYEQYF.

This clone was recorded once. The chain recombines TRBV7-9 with TRBJ1-1; maybe TRBD1 (5 bases). The CDR3 is 11 amino acids. The germline gives CDR1 SEHNR, CDR2 FQNEAQ (reference sequence). Trimming cost V 3 bases and J 8 bases, with 7 bases left between them. The CDR3 loop is CASSFGGEAFF. The CDR3 DNA is TGTGCCAGCAGCTTTGGGGGGGAAGCTTTCTTT.

This chain connects TRBV11-3 to TRBJ1-1; no definite D call. Germline CDR1 SGHNT, CDR2 YENEEA. The germline V and J ends were trimmed by 2 bases and 4 bases, with 17 bases remaining between them. The CDR3 loop spans 16 amino acids. The CDR3 coding sequence is TGTGCCAGCAGCTTATGTCTAATGGTCTTTGGCACTGAAGCTTTCTTT. Translation gives CASSLCLMVFGTEAFF.

The CDR3 nucleotides read TGTGCCAGCAGCTTGATAGGGGGCTCACCCCTCCACTTT. Its translation is CASSLIGGSPLHF. This sequence joins TRBV5-5 and TRBJ1-6, with 7 nucleotides matching TRBD1. The germline V gene has CDR1 SGHKS and CDR2 YYEKEE (reference sequence). CDR3 length: 13 amino acids. V lost 1 base to trimming and J lost 10 bases; unmatched junction nucleotides: 2.

The rearrangement links TRBV11-3 to TRBJ2-1, with D tentatively TRBD1 (6 bases). Trimming pared 4 bases from V and 10 bases from J, leaving 11 bases between. Germline values: CDR1 SGHNT, CDR2 YENEEA. CDR3 length: 12 residues. CDR3 nucleotide sequence: TGTGCCAGCAGCTCCAGACAGGAAGAGCAGTTCTTC. Protein product: CASSSRQEEQFF.

This clone was seen just once. The chain joins TRBV4-1 to TRBJ1-1, with no clear D. V was trimmed by 0 bases and J by 7 bases, leaving 6 bases between them. Germline loops: CDR1 MGHRA, CDR2 YSYEKL. The CDR3 sequence is 12 residues long. The CDR3 region has the DNA TGCGCCAGCAGCCAAGATAACGGTGAAGCTTTCTTT. This translates into CASSQDNGEAFF.

The chain employs TRBV3-1 (or the pseudogene TRBV3-2) and TRBJ1-2; 10 positions agree with TRBD1. This CDR3 contains 14 residues. CDR1 is LGHDT, CDR2 YNNKEL, per germline (reference sequence). Trimming removed 4 bases from V and 6 bases from J; junction bases left unmatched: 5. The CDR3 coding sequence is TGTGCCAGCAGCCGACAGGGACAGGGGAATGGCTACACCTTC. Protein: CASSRQGQGNGYTF.

The chain couples TRBV14 to TRBJ2-5; D not certain. V was pared by 4 bases and J by 2 bases, with 11 bases between. Germline assignment: CDR1 SGHDN and CDR2 FVKESK. The CDR3 totals 14 residues. The chain's CDR3 is CASSPDQNQETQYF. The CDR3 nucleotides are TGTGCCAGCAGCCCTGATCAGAATCAAGAGACCCAGTACTTC. Drawing the rest from reference TRBV14 and TRBJ2-5, the complete variable domain is EAGVTQFPSHSVIEKGQTVTLRCDPISGHDNLYWYRRVMGKEIKFLLHFVKESKQDESGMPNNRFLAERTGGTYSTLKVQPAELEDSGVYFCASSPDQNQETQYFGPGTRLLVL.

The rearrangement uses TRBV4-3 and TRBJ1-1; D may be TRBD1 (5 bases). Trimming shortened V by 0 bases and J by 1 base, and 9 bases separated the two germline ends. Looked up from germline, CDR1 is LGHNA and CDR2 is YSLEER. This CDR3 has 15 amino acids. CDR3 sequence (DNA): TGCGCCAGCAGCCAAGATATGGGGGGGAACACTGAAGCTTTCTTT. This gives the protein CASSQDMGGNTEAFF.

This chain joins TRBV7-3 and TRBJ2-2; D possibly corresponds to TRBD2 (6 bases). CDR3 length: 16 residues. V lost 1 base and J lost 3, with 12 bases in between. Germline CDR1 is SGHTA and CDR2 is FQGTGA. The CDR3 here is CASSLIGLAYTGELFF. CDR3 sequence (DNA): TGTGCCAGCAGCTTAATAGGTCTAGCGTACACCGGGGAGCTGTTTTTT.

The CDR3 DNA is TGTGCCAGCTCACCGTTCAGGGTGAACACTGAAGCTTTCTTT. Translation gives CASSPFRVNTEAFF. The V gene is TRBV18, the J gene TRBJ1-1, with TRBD1 as a possible D gene (5 bases). V gave up 3 bases and J gave up 0 bases, with 8 bases separating them. The CDR3 length is 14 residues. The V gene's germline CDR1 is KGHSH and CDR2 LQKENI.

V and J are TRBV27 and TRBJ1-1; 7 positions match TRBD1. This CDR3 spans 12 amino acids. J gave up 6 bases and V 10 bases, and 8 bases lay outside the gene matches. The germline CDR1 and CDR2 sequences are MNHEY and SMNVEV (reference sequence). This CDR3 reads CATRNRGSEAFF. The CDR3 nucleotides are TGTGCCACACGGAACAGGGGATCTGAAGCTTTCTTT.

The genes are TRBV7-9 and TRBJ2-1; possible D gene TRBD2, 5 bases. CDR1 and CDR2 (germline): SEHNR, FQNEAQ (reference sequence). The CDR3 consists of 17 residues. Trimming took off 0 bases at V and 12 bases at J, with 24 bases between the two ends. The CDR3 sequence is CASSLARVLIVPSGQFF. The CDR3 coding sequence is TGTGCCAGCAGCTTAGCGCGGGTCCTTATAGTACCTTCAGGGCAGTTCTTC.

J is TRBJ1-1 and V is TRBV5-1; 7 bases fit TRBD1. The CDR3 spans 13 residues. Trimming at V came to 9 bases and at J to 1 base, leaving 6 bases not matched to a gene. Germline V gene data show CDR1 as SGHRS and CDR2 as YFSETQ. The CDR3 nucleotides read TGCGCCACTAGGACAGGCTGGAACACTGAAGCTTTCTTT. Translation: CATRTGWNTEAFF.

This rearrangement joins TRBV29-1 to TRBJ2-2; weak D call: TRBD1 (6 bases). There are 13 residues in the CDR3. Germline loops: CDR1 SQVTM, CDR2 ANQGSEA. V was clipped by 5 bases and J by 1 base, with 8 bases between them. The CDR3 here is CSVRRGNTGELFF. CDR3 nucleotide sequence: TGCAGCGTTCGCAGGGGGAACACCGGGGAGCTGTTTTTT.

The genes are TRBV24-1 and TRBJ2-5, with TRBD1 identical over 10 bases. Germline V lookup: CDR1 KGHDR, CDR2 SFDVKD. The CDR3 totals 13 residues. V was clipped by 9 bases and J by 4 bases; unmatched bases: 4. The DNA for the CDR3 is TGTGCCACCGGGACAGGGGACACAGAGACCCAGTACTTC. It translates to CATGTGDTETQYF.

The gene calls are TRBV5-1 and TRBJ1-1; a weak D match, TRBD1 (5 bases). The germline gives CDR1 SGHRS, CDR2 YFSETQ. The V and J ends lost 4 bases and 1 base respectively, with 20 bases between them. The CDR3 length is 17 residues. The chain's CDR3 is CASSLAYLGLWNTEAFF. Written as DNA, the CDR3 is TGCGCCAGCAGCCTGGCTTACTTGGGGCTATGGAACACTGAAGCTTTCTTT.

The chain joins TRBV7-2 to TRBJ2-5; a possible D gene is TRBD2 (6 bases). From germline, CDR1 is SGHTA and CDR2 FQGNSA. The CDR3 runs 14 residues. Trimming cost V 5 bases and J 1 base, with 11 bases left between them. CDR3 amino acids: CASSVRTIQETQYF. CDR3 nucleotides: TGTGCCAGCAGCGTAAGGACTATCCAAGAGACCCAGTACTTC.

This chain connects TRBV27 to TRBJ1-2; 9 positions agree with TRBD1. The CDR3 spans 13 residues. Trimming cost V 6 bases and J 4 bases; bases outside gene matches: 3. Germline V CDR1 and CDR2: MNHEY, SMNVEV (reference sequence). The CDR3 sequence: CASRKQGAYGYTF. The CDR3, as DNA: TGTGCCAGCAGAAAACAGGGGGCCTATGGCTACACCTTC.

The chain joins TRBV5-6 to TRBJ2-3; 8 bases are shared with TRBD2. The J segment lost 3 bases and the V segment lost 0 bases, leaving 6 bases of the junction unmatched. The CDR3 covers 16 residues. Germline-derived CDR1 and CDR2 are SGHDT and YYEEEE. CDR3 in DNA: TGTGCCAGCAGCTTGGACCCAGCGGGGGAAACAGATACGCAGTATTTT. Translating gives CASSLDPAGETDTQYF.

The chain uses TRBV5-5 and TRBJ1-1, with 8 bases that match TRBD1. The CDR3 totals 17 residues. Germline CDR1 is SGHKS and CDR2 is YYEKEE (reference sequence). V trimming: 4 bases; J trimming: 4 bases; junction bases outside the gene matches: 15. The CDR3 spells CASSTGQGTVGSTEAFF. The CDR3, as DNA: TGTGCCAGCAGCACCGGACAGGGAACGGTGGGGAGCACTGAAGCTTTCTTT. The full variable domain, in which reference TRBV5-5 and TRBJ1-1 provide the parts outside the CDR3, is DAGVTQSPTHLIKTRGQQVTLRCSPISGHKSVSWYQQVLGQGPQFIFQYYEKEERGRGNFPDRFSARQFPNYSSELNVNALLLGDSALYLCASSTGQGTVGSTEAFFGQGTRLTVV.

The chain links TRBV10-2 to TRBJ2-7; perhaps TRBD1 as D (5 bases). The CDR3 contains 13 residues. Deletions cut 4 bases from V and 4 bases from J, with 11 bases between. The germline gives CDR1 WSHSY, CDR2 SAAADI. The CDR3 nucleotides read TGCGCCAGCAGTGGGAGACAGCGTTACGAGCAGTACTTC. This translates into CASSGRQRYEQYF.

The chain employs TRBV30 and TRBJ2-5, with D perhaps matching TRBD2 (6 bases). V dropped 1 base and J dropped 4 bases, with 10 bases sitting between them. The CDR3 is 13 residues long. Germline lookup yields CDR1 GTSNPN and CDR2 SVGIG (reference sequence). The CDR3 region has the DNA TGTGCCTGGAGTGGACTGGGGGGAGAGACCCAGTACTTC. Translating it yields CAWSGLGGETQYF.

The rearrangement links TRBV7-2 to TRBJ1-6; 9 bases match TRBD1. Germline values: CDR1 SGHTA, CDR2 FQGNSA. The CDR3 has 16 amino acids. J was trimmed by 8 bases and V by 4 bases; bases with no gene match: 9. CDR3: CASSSSGDRVYSPLHF. The CDR3 nucleotides read TGTGCCAGCAGCTCTTCTGGGGACAGGGTTTATTCACCCCTCCACTTT.

This chain connects TRBV29-1 to TRBJ2-2; the match to TRBD2 covers 7 bases. This CDR3 has 14 amino acids. With V trimmed by 4 bases and J by 2 bases, 4 bases remained unmatched. Looked up from germline, CDR1 is SQVTM and CDR2 is ANQGSEA. CDR3 loop: CSVGRGENTGELFF. The CDR3 DNA reads as TGCAGCGTTGGTCGGGGGGAAAACACCGGGGAGCTGTTTTTT.

V gene TRBV2 combines with J gene TRBJ2-1; tentatively, D is TRBD1 (5 bases). This CDR3 region has 13 residues. V was shortened by 6 bases and J by 5 bases, with 11 bases between the two germline ends. CDR1 and CDR2 from the germline V gene are SNHLY and FYNNEI. The CDR3 DNA sequence: TGTGCCAGCAGCGGTTTCAGGGACAATGAGCAGTTCTTC. It codes for CASSGFRDNEQFF.

This clone was seen once. The chain combines TRBV28 with TRBJ1-1; D may be TRBD1 (6 bases). The V end was cut by 2 bases, the J end by 1 base, with 11 bases between. Looked up from germline, CDR1 is MDHEN and CDR2 is SYDVKM. CDR3 length: 15 residues. The CDR3 region has the DNA TGTGCCAGCAGTTTACAGGGGCTGAGGAACACTGAAGCTTTCTTT. The encoded protein is CASSLQGLRNTEAFF.

This clone was recorded once. The rearrangement uses TRBV6-6 and TRBJ1-1; TRBD1 might be the D (5 bases). CDR3 length equals 14 residues. The germline CDR1 and CDR2 sequences are MNHNY and SVGAGI (reference sequence). The V end was cut by 6 bases, the J end by 6 bases, with 17 bases between. CDR3 sequence: CASSRQTPPAEAFF. The CDR3 DNA reads as TGTGCCAGCAGCCGACAGACACCCCCCGCTGAAGCTTTCTTT.

The chain is built from TRBV7-3 and TRBJ1-1; D may be TRBD1 (6 bases). Germline CDR1 is SGHTA and CDR2 is FQGTGA. There are 16 residues in the CDR3. The V end was cut by 1 base, the J end by 0 bases, with 12 bases between. The CDR3 here is CASSLNSGQMNTEAFF. The CDR3, as DNA: TGTGCCAGCAGCTTAAACTCCGGACAGATGAACACTGAAGCTTTCTTT.